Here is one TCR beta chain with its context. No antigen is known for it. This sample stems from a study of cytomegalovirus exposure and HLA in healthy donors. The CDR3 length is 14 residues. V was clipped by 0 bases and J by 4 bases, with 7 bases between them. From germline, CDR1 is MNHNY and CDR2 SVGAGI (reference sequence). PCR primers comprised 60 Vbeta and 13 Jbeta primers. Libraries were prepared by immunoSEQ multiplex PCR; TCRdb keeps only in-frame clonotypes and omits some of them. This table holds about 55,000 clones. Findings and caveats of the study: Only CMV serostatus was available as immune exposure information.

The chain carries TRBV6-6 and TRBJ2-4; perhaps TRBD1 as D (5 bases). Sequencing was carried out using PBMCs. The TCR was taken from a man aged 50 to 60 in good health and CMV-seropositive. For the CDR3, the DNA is TGTGCCAGCAGTTACTCGAGACAGAAAAACATTCAGTACTTC. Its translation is CASSYSRQKNIQYF.